The entry below gives a single TCR beta chain sequence along with its context. The source of the sample is a study of T cell changes during pregnancy in multiple sclerosis. Some clones are missing from TCRdb's copy, which holds only in-frame ones; the method was immunoSEQ multiplex PCR. The data contain about 59,000 clones, 90% to 95% of them singletons. CDR1 SGHNT and CDR2 YYREEE come from the germline V gene (reference sequence). This CDR3 contains 17 residues. Trimming removed 0 bases from V and 2 bases from J, with 18 bases in between. This chain connects TRBV5-4 to TRBJ2-7; a weak D match, TRBD2 (5 bases). The source is a female donor with multiple sclerosis, enrolled in a pregnancy study. This material consisted of CD8+ T cells from peripheral blood mononuclear cells, taken after pregnancy. CDR3 DNA: TGTGCCAGCAGCTTGGCCCGGGGAGATGGCGGTACCTACGAGCAGTACTTC. It is translated as CASSLARGDGGTYEQYF.